Reported below is one T cell receptor (beta chain). The sample comes from a study of technical replicates of blood from a handful of donors. TCRdb's table, derived via immunoSEQ multiplex PCR, lists solely in-frame clones and lacks some. This sample has fewer than 100,000 clones, with around nine tenths found just once. The CDR3 has 13 amino acids. Germline values: CDR1 MGHDK, CDR2 SYGVNS. Trimming shortened V by 6 bases and J by 7 bases, and 13 bases separated the two germline ends. The TCR originated in a human donor in good health. Source material: T cells isolated from PBMCs. The chain employs TRBV25-1 and TRBJ2-1; D is perhaps TRBD1 (6 bases). The CDR3 loop is CASSADRLNEQFF. CDR3 DNA sequence: TGTGCCAGCAGCGCCGACAGGCTTAATGAGCAGTTCTTC.